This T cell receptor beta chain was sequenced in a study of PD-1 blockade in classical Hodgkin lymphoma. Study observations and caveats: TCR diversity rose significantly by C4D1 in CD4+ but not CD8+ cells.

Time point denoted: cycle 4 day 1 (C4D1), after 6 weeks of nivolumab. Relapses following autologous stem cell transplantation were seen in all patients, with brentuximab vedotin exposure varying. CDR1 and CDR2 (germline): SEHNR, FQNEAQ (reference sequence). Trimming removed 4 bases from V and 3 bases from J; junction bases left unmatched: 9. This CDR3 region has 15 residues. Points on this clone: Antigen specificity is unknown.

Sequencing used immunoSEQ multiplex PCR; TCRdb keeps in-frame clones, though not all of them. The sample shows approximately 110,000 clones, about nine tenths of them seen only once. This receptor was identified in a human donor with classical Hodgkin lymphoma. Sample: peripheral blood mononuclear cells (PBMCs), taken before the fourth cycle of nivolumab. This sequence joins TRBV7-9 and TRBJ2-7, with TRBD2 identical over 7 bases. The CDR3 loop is CASSSPGGGDYEQYF. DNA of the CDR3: TGTGCCAGCAGCTCCCCTGGGGGAGGGGACTACGAGCAGTACTTC. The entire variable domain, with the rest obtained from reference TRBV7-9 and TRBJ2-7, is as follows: DTGVSQNPRHKITKRGQNVTFRCDPISEHNRLYWYRQTLGQGPEFLTYFQNEAQLEKSRLLSDRFSAERPKGSFSTLEIQRTEQGDSAMYLCASSSPGGGDYEQYFGPGTRLTVT.